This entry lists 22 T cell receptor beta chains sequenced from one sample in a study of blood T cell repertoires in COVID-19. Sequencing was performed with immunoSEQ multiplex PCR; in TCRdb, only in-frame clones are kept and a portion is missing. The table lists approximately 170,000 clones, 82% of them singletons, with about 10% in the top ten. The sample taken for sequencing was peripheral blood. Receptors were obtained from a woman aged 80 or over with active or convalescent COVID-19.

This CDR3 is CASSSTTNSPLHF. In nucleotides, the CDR3 is TGTGCCAGCAGTTCCACGACAAATTCACCCCTCCACTTT. This chain uses TRBV7-9 with TRBJ1-6; D is ambiguous. Germline assignment: CDR1 SEHNR and CDR2 FQNEAQ (reference sequence). The V gene lost 6 bases and the J gene lost 7 bases, with 10 bases spanning the gap. The length of the CDR3 is 13 residues.

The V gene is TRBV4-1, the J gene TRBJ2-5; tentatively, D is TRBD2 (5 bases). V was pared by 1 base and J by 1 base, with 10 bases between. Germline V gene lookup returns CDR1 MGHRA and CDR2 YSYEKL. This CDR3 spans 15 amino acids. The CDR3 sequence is CASSQAVALQETQYF. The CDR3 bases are TGCGCCAGCAGCCAAGCCGTAGCGCTCCAAGAGACCCAGTACTTC.

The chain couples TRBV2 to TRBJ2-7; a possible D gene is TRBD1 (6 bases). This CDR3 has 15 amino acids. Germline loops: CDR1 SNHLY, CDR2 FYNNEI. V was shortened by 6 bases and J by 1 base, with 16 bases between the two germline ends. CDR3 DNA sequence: TGTGCCAGCAGGAGGACAGCCGAAATTTCCTACGAGCAGTACTTC. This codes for CASRRTAEISYEQYF.

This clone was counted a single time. The CDR3 loop reads CASSSSPGETQYF. The DNA of the CDR3 is TGCGCCAGCAGCTCCTCTCCGGGTGAGACCCAGTACTTC. This chain connects TRBV5-1 to TRBJ2-5; D is unclear. This CDR3 is 13 amino acids long. The germline V gene encodes CDR1 SGHRS and CDR2 YFSETQ. V was shortened by 3 bases and J by 5 bases, with 11 bases between the two germline ends.

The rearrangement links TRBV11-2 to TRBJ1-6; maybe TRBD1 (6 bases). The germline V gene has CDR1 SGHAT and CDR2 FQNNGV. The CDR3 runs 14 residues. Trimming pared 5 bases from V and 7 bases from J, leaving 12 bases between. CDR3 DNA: TGTGCCAGCAGCCGAGGCAGGGGCAATTCACCCCTCCACTTT. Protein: CASSRGRGNSPLHF.

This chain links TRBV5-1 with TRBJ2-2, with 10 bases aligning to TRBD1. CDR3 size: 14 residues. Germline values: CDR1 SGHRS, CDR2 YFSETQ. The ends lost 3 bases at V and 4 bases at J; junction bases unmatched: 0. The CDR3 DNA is TGCGCCAGCAGCTGGGACAGGGGCACCGGGGAGCTGTTTTTT. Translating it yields CASSWDRGTGELFF.

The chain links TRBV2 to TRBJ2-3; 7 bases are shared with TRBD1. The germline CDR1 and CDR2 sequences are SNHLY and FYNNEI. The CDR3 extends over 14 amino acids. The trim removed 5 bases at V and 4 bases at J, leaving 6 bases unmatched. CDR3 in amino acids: CASSPTTGADTQYF. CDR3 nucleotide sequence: TGTGCCAGCAGTCCAACAACAGGGGCAGATACGCAGTATTTT.

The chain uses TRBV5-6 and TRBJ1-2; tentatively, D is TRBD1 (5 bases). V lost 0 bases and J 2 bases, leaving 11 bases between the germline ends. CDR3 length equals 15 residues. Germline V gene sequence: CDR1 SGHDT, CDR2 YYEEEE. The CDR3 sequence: CASSLGQDKNYGYTF. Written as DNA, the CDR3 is TGTGCCAGCAGCTTGGGCCAGGACAAGAACTATGGCTACACCTTC.

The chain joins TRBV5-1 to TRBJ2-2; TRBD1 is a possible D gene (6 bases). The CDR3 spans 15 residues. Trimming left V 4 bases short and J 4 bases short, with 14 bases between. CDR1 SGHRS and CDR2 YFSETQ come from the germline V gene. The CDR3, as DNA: TGCGCCAGCAGCCCACAGGGTAGGGGCACCGGGGAGCTGTTTTTT. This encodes CASSPQGRGTGELFF. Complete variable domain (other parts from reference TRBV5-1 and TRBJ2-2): KAGVTQTPRYLIKTRGQQVTLSCSPISGHRSVSWYQQTPGQGLQFLFEYFSETQRNKGNFPGRFSGRQFSNSRSEMNVSTLELGDSALYLCASSPQGRGTGELFFGEGSRLTVL.

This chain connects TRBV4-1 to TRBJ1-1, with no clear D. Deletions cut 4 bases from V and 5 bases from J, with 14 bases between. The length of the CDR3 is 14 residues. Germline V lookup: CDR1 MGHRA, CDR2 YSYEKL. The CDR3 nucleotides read TGCGCCAGCAGCCCATGGAGCCGGTTGACTGAAGCTTTCTTT. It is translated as CASSPWSRLTEAFF.

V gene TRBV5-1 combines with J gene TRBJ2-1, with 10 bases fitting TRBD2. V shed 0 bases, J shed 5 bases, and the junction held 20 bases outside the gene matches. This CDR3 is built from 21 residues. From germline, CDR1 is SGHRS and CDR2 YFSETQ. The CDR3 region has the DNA TGCGCCAGCAGCTTGGAGGGGCCGAGCGGGAGGGCCGTTTTCACCAACAATGAGCAGTTCTTC. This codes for CASSLEGPSGRAVFTNNEQFF.

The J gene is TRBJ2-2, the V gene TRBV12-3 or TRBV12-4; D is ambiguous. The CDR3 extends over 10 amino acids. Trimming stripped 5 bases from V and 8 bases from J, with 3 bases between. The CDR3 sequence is CASSRGELFF. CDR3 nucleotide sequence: TGTGCCAGCAGTCGGGGGGAGCTGTTTTTT.

CDR3 in amino acids: CASRTGTSVTDTQYF. In DNA form, the CDR3 reads TGTGCCAGCAGAACCGGGACTAGCGTTACAGATACGCAGTATTTT. The chain joins TRBV5-4 to TRBJ2-3; 10 positions match TRBD2. The CDR3 length is 15 residues. Germline assignment: CDR1 SGHNT and CDR2 YYREEE (reference sequence). V trimming: 5 bases; J trimming: 3 bases; junction bases outside the gene matches: 6.

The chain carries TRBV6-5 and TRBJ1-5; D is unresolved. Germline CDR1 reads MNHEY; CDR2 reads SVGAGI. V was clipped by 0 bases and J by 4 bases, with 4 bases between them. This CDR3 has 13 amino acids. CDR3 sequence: CASSYSENQPQHF. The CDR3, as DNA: TGTGCCAGCAGTTACTCAGAGAATCAGCCCCAGCATTTT.

The DNA of the CDR3 is TGTGCCAGCAGTCCCGGGGGAAGCCGATCTGGAAACACCATATATTTT. It specifies CASSPGGSRSGNTIYF. The rearrangement joins TRBV28 to TRBJ1-3; a possible D gene is TRBD1 (5 bases). Trimming removed 5 bases at V and 1 base at J, with 15 bases between. The CDR3 covers 16 residues. Looked up from germline, CDR1 is MDHEN and CDR2 is SYDVKM.

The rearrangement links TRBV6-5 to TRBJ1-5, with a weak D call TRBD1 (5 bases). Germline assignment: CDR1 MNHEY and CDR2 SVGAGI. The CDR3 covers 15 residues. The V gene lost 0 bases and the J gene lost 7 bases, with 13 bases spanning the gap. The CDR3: CASSYSRRGEQPQHF. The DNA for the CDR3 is TGTGCCAGCAGTTACTCTCGGAGGGGCGAACAGCCCCAGCATTTT.

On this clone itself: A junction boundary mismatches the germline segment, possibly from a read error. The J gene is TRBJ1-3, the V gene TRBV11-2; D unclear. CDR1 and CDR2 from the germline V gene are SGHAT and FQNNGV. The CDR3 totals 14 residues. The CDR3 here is CASSLDGIGNTIYF. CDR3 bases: TGTGCCAGCAGCCTAGACGGGATTGGAAACACCATATATTTT.

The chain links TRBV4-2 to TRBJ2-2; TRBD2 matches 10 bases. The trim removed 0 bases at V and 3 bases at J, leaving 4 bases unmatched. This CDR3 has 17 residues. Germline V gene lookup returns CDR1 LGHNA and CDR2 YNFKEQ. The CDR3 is CASSQDPSGSYTGELFF. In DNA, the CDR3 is TGTGCCAGCAGCCAAGACCCTAGCGGGAGTTACACCGGGGAGCTGTTTTTT.

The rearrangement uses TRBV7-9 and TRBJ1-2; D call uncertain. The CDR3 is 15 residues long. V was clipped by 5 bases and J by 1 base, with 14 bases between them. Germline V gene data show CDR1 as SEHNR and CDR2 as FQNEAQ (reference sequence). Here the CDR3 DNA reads TGTGCCAGCAGCCCCACCTTTGGGAGTAACTATGGCTACACCTTC. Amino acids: CASSPTFGSNYGYTF.

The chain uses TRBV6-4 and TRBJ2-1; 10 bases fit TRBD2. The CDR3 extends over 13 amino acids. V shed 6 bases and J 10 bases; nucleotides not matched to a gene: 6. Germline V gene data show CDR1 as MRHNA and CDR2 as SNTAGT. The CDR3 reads CASSQREGGEQFF. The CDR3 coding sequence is TGTGCCAGCAGCCAGCGGGAGGGCGGGGAGCAGTTCTTC.

The CDR3 loop reads CSAAQGDEQYF. The CDR3 DNA follows: TGCAGTGCCGCTCAGGGGGACGAGCAGTACTTC. The V and J genes are TRBV20-1 and TRBJ2-7; 7 bases fit TRBD1. The CDR3 contains 11 residues. V gave up 6 bases and J gave up 5 bases; unmatched junction bases: 4. Germline CDR1 is DFQATT and CDR2 is SNEGSKA (reference sequence).

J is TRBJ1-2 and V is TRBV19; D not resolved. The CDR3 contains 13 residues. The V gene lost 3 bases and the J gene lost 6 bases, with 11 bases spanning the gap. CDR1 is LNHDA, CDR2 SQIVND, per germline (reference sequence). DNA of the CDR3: TGTGCCAGTAGTATCCCCCCCGCGGATGGCTACACCTTC. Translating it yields CASSIPPADGYTF.